Listed below are T cell receptor beta chains from one sample, sequenced in a study of T-cell memory formation after mild COVID-19. TCRdb analysed the 5' RACE reads with MiXCR anew, one entry per CDR3 protein. The sample includes roughly 610,000 distinct CDR3 sequences, 17% of them seen just once. The sample was PBMCs or a T cell subset sorted from them (not recorded which). These receptors came from an adult woman who had mild COVID-19 (a few samples of this study predate the infection). Cell type and time point are not known. CDR3s include the opening cysteine and the closing phenylalanine or tryptophan. A D gene is named only where the DNA matches it firmly.

V	D	J	CDR3
TRBV12-3/TRBV12-4	TRBD1	TRBJ2-1	CASSAEGQGYNEQFF
TRBV7-3	TRBD2	TRBJ2-2	CASSLYGRDTGELFF
TRBV5-1	-	TRBJ2-1	CASSTGLRVEYNEQFF
TRBV29-1	TRBD1	TRBJ2-5	CSVKTGTGVETQYF
TRBV13	TRBD2	TRBJ2-1	CASSQLGGNSYNEQFF
TRBV19	-	TRBJ2-3	CASSQATDTQYF
TRBV24-1	-	TRBJ2-5	CATSDTRDLQETQYF
TRBV6-1	TRBD2	TRBJ2-1	CASRRPGLEGNEQFF
TRBV6-1	-	TRBJ2-5	CASFGRRQETQYF
TRBV9	-	TRBJ2-1	CASSVDLGTSRNEQFF
TRBV29-1	TRBD2	TRBJ2-3	CSVKSGSGTDTQYF
TRBV7-8	-	TRBJ1-4	CASSPSVATVSTNEKLFF
TRBV5-1	-	TRBJ1-5	CASSESPDLNQPQHF
TRBV12-3/TRBV12-4	-	TRBJ1-5	CASSLRFYQPQHF
TRBV10-3	TRBD1	TRBJ2-1	CAISESHWGQGAREQFF
TRBV5-1	-	TRBJ1-1	CASSADTTNTEAFF
TRBV20-1	-	TRBJ2-7	CSAIGGGMSEQYF
TRBV18	TRBD2	TRBJ2-7	CASSPLRTSGRVLSYEQYF
TRBV25-1	-	TRBJ2-5	CASSGGLIVGETQYF
TRBV20-1	TRBD2	TRBJ2-7	CSANGLVPGGGSYEQYF
TRBV19	-	TRBJ1-1	CASTPEAFF
TRBV9	-	TRBJ1-1	CASSVEENTEAFF
TRBV27	-	TRBJ1-6	CATRVRDSPLHF
TRBV28	-	TRBJ2-1	CASSLTRNEQFF
TRBV7-3	-	TRBJ2-1	CASSSQQGRFSNEQFF
TRBV29-1	-	TRBJ2-3	CSVEGPDTQYF
TRBV6-2/TRBV6-3	-	TRBJ2-3	CASSYPSFPQYF
TRBV19	TRBD1	TRBJ1-1	CASTRDRSTTEAFF